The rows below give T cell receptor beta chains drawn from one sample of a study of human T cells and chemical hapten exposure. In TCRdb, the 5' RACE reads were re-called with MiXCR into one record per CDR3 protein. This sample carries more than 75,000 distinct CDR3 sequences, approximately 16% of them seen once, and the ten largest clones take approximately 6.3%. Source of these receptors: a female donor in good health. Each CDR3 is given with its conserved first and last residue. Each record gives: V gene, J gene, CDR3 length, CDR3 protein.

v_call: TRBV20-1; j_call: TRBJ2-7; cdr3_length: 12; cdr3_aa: CSAGTVTYEQYF
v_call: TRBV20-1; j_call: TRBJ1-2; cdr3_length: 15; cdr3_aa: CSARDHRGEGYGYTF
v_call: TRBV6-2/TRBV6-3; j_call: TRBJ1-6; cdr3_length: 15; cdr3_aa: CASSDGPQRGSPLHF
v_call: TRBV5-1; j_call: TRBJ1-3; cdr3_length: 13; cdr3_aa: CASSLMEGNTIYF
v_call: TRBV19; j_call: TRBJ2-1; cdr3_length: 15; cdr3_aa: CASSIGPLEHNEQFF
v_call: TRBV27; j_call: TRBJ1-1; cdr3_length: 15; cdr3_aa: CASSPLGRPNTEAFF
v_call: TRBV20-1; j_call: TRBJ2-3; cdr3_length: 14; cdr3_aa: CSARDSVGRNTQYF
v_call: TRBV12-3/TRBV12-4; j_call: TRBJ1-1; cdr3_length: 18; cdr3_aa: CASSSGRQNYGSKPEAFF
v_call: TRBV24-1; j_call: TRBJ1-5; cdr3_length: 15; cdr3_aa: CATSDAGTYNQPQHF
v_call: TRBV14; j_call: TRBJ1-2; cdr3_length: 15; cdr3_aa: CASSQDNLGGYGYTF
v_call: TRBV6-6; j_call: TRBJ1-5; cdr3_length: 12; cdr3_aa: CASSPDRPPQHF
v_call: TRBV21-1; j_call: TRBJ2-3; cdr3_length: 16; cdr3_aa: CASSKERGVPTDTQYF
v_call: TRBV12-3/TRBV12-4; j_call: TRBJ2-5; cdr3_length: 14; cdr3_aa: CASSFLQGGETQYF
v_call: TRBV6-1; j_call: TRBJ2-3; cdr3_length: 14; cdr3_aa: CASSEGLATDTQYF
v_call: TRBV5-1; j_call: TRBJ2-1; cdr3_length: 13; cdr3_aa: CASSLATYNEQFF
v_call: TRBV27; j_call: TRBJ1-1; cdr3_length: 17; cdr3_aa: CASSLTHRGWENTEAFF
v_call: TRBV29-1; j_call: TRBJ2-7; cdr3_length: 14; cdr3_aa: CSVESREWGYEQYF
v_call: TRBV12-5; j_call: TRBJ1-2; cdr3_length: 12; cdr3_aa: CASGGTNYGYTF
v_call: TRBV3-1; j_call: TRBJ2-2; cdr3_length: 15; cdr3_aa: CASSPGTSITGELFF
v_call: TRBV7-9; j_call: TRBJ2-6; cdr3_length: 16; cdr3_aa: CASSLASGAGANVLTF
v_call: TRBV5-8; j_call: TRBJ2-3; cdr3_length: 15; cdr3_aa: CASSLAGLVPDTQYF
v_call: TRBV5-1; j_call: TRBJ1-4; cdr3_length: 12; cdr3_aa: CASSSGNEKLFF
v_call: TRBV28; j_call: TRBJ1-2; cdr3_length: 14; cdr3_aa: CASRPGQTNYGYTF
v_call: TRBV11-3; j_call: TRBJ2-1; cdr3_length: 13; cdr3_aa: CASSASLGNEQFF
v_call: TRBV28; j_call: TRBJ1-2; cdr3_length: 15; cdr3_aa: CASILGGQSNYGYTF
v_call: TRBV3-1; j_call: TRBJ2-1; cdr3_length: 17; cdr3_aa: CASSQDRGLAIYNEQFF
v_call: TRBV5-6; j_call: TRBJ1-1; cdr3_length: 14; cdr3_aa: CASSHYRRTLEAFF
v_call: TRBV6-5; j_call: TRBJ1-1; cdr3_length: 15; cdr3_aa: CASSATGTENTEAFF
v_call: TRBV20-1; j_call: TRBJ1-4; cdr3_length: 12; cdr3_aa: CSARRLNEKLFF
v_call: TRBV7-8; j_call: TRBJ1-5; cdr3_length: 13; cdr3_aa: CASSLAFNQPQHF
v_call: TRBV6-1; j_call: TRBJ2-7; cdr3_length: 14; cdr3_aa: CASRRLAGDYEQYF
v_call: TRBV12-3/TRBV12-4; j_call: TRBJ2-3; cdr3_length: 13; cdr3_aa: CASSWFGGNTQYF
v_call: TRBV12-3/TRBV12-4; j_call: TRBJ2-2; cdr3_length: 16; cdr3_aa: CASSFGTGANTGELFF
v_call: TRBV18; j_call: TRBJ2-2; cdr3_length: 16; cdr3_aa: CASSPRNRGVTGELFF
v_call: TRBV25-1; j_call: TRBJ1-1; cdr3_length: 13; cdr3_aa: CASSENGNTEAFF
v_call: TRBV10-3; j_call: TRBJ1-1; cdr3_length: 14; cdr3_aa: CAISESTGGGRAFF
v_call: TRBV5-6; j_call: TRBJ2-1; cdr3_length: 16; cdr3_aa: CASSLEVLGRYNEQFF
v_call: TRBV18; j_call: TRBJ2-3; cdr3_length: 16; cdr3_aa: CASSLGNPPTTDTQYF
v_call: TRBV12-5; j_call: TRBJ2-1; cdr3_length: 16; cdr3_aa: CASGLVLSGRAAEQFF
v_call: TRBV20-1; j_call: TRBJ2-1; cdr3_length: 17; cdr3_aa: CSARVPYRGEAYNEQFF
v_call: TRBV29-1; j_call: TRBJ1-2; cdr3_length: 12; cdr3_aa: CSVRTGGYGYTF
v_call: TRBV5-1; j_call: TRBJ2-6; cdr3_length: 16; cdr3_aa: CASSLEGQGSANVLTF
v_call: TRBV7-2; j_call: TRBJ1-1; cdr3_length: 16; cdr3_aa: CASSSELTVRVGEAFF
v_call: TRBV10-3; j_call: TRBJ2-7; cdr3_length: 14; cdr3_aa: CAIQKAVGSDEQYF
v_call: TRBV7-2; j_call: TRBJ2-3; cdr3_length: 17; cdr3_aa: CASTQGLGAGGRDTQYF
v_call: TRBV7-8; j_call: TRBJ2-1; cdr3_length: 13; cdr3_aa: CASSFGIGNEQFF
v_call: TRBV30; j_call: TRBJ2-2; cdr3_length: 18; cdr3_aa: CAWSVRGRGTASTGELFF
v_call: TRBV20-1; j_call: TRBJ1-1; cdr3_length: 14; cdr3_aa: CSAPGGRGNTEAFF
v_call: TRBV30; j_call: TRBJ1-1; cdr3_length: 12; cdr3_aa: CAWSNWPGEAFF
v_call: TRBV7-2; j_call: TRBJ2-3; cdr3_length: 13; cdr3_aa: CASSLERLAAQYF
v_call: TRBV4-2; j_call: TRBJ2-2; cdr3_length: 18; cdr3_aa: CASSQGSEGFKNTGELFF
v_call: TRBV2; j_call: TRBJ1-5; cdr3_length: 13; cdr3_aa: CASTDGSNQPQHF
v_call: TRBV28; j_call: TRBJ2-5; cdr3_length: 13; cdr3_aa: CASKKGGSGTQYF
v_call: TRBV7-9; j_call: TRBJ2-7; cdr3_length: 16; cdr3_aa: CASSSTGGLAGAEQYF
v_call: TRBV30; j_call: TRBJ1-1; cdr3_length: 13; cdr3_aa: CAWSPQGNTEAFF
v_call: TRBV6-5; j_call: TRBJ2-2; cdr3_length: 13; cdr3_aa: CASKRALGGELFF
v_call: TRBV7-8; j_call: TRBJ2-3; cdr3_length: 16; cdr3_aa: CASSSNPSGGADTQYF
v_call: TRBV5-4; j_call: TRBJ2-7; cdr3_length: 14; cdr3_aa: CASSLDQGPHEQYF